A single sample gave rise to the 26 T cell receptor beta chains below, sequenced in a study of a mutant IDH1 vaccine in newly diagnosed glioma. Time point given: week 5, during vaccination. The investigators gave 300 ug of mutant IDH1 20-mer peptide in each vaccine dose, together with topical imiquimod. No cognate antigen is known for these TCRs. The repertoire was sequenced with immunoSEQ multiplex PCR; TCRdb's copy has only in-frame clones and lacks some. The sample consists of tens of thousands of clones, roughly 76% of them appearing once. Source: PBMCs, taken from a glioma patient whose treatment included an IDH1 peptide vaccine. Source of these receptors: a man aged 50 to 59 with glioma.

The chain has TRBV2 and TRBJ1-1; TRBD1 agrees at 8 bases. There are 15 residues in the CDR3. J gave up 2 bases and V 1 base, and 3 bases lay outside the gene matches. Germline CDR1 SNHLY, CDR2 FYNNEI. The CDR3 sequence: CASSEGQGPNTEAFF. In DNA, the CDR3 is TGTGCCAGCAGTGAAGGACAGGGGCCAAACACTGAAGCTTTCTTT.

This sequence joins TRBV10-2 and TRBJ1-1; D perhaps matches TRBD1 (5 bases). Germline V lookup: CDR1 WSHSY, CDR2 SAAADI. Deletions cut 6 bases from V and 0 bases from J, with 8 bases between. The CDR3 is 13 amino acids. Here the CDR3 reads CASSGAMNTEAFF. The CDR3 DNA reads as TGCGCCAGCAGCGGGGCAATGAACACTGAAGCTTTCTTT.

The chain links TRBV14 to TRBJ1-1, with D unclear. Germline V lookup: CDR1 SGHDN, CDR2 FVKESK. With 5 bases removed from V and 0 bases from J, the gap between germline ends came to 13 bases. This CDR3 has 15 amino acids. CDR3 in amino acids: CASSFGRRMNTEAFF. CDR3 bases: TGTGCCAGCAGCTTCGGCCGACGGATGAACACTGAAGCTTTCTTT.

The CDR3 is CASSPIGTFGPEAFF. The CDR3 DNA reads TGTGCCAGCTCACCGATTGGGACCTTTGGGCCTGAAGCTTTCTTT. The chain couples TRBV18 to TRBJ1-1; weak D call: TRBD1 (5 bases). CDR3 length: 15 amino acids. Between the trimmed V and J ends, which lost 3 bases and 6 bases, there was a span of 17 bases. Germline CDR1 is KGHSH and CDR2 is LQKENI. Combining the CDR3 with reference TRBV18 and TRBJ1-1 gives the whole variable domain NAGVMQNPRHLVRRRGQEARLRCSPMKGHSHVYWYRQLPEEGLKFMVYLQKENIIDESGMPKERFSAEFPKEGPSILRIQQVVRGDSAAYFCASSPIGTFGPEAFFGQGTRLTVV.

This clone has just one count. The genes are TRBV11-2 and TRBJ1-1; D not resolved. This CDR3 spans 11 amino acids. From germline, CDR1 is SGHAT and CDR2 FQNNGV. The germline V and J ends were trimmed by 5 bases and 7 bases, with 8 bases remaining between them. The CDR3 DNA follows: TGTGCCAGCAGCCCATTTGGTGAAGCTTTCTTT. This encodes CASSPFGEAFF.

The chain links TRBV5-1 to TRBJ2-3, with D possibly TRBD1 on 5 matching bases. CDR1 is SGHRS, CDR2 YFSETQ, per germline. Between the trimmed V and J ends, which lost 0 bases and 1 base, there was a span of 15 bases. CDR3 length: 17 amino acids. The CDR3 reads CASSLAVQGGGTDTQYF. CDR3 in DNA: TGCGCCAGCAGCTTGGCCGTCCAGGGTGGGGGCACAGATACGCAGTATTTT.

This chain links TRBV29-1 with TRBJ2-7, with D possibly being TRBD1 (6 bases). The germline V gene encodes CDR1 SQVTM and CDR2 ANQGSEA. Deletions cut 6 bases from V and 6 bases from J, with 15 bases between. The CDR3 has 12 amino acids. CDR3 sequence: CSVEKQGGEQYF. CDR3 in DNA: TGCAGCGTGGAAAAACAGGGCGGCGAGCAGTACTTC.

This clone has more than one count but fewer than ten. The chain has TRBV12-5 and TRBJ2-7, with 10 bases aligning to TRBD1. Germline trimming cut 1 base from V and 4 bases from J; bases unmatched to any gene: 10. The germline gives CDR1 LGHNT, CDR2 FRNRAP. There are 17 residues in the CDR3. CDR3 residues: CASGLEVSWTGGYEQYF. The CDR3 DNA reads TGTGCTAGTGGTTTGGAAGTGTCCTGGACAGGGGGTTACGAGCAGTACTTC. Using reference TRBV12-5 and TRBJ2-7 for the parts outside the CDR3, the full variable domain is DARVTQTPRHKVTEMGQEVTMRCQPILGHNTVFWYRQTMMQGLELLAYFRNRAPLDDSGMPKDRFSAEMPDATLATLKIQPSEPRDSAVYFCASGLEVSWTGGYEQYFGPGTRLTVT.

V is TRBV14 and J is TRBJ2-1; 7 bases are shared with TRBD1. Germline assignment: CDR1 SGHDN and CDR2 FVKESK. With V trimmed by 3 bases and J by 7 bases, 18 bases remained unmatched. The CDR3 is 18 residues long. The CDR3 loop reads CASSHGASQGTLWNEQFF. The CDR3 coding sequence is TGTGCCAGCAGCCATGGCGCCTCACAGGGGACCCTTTGGAATGAGCAGTTCTTC.

This rearrangement joins TRBV11-2 to TRBJ2-2; 9 bases map to TRBD1. V shed 5 bases and J 4 bases; nucleotides not matched to a gene: 5. The germline gives CDR1 SGHAT, CDR2 FQNNGV. CDR3 length: 15 residues. This chain's CDR3 is CASSQQGAATGELFF. The CDR3 nucleotides are TGTGCCAGCAGCCAACAGGGGGCGGCCACCGGGGAGCTGTTTTTT.

The J gene is TRBJ2-1, the V gene TRBV27; 9 bases are a match to TRBD2. The germline CDR1 and CDR2 sequences are MNHEY and SMNVEV (reference sequence). The ends lost 6 bases at V and 0 bases at J; junction bases unmatched: 12. This CDR3 is built from 18 residues. Here the CDR3 reads CASSPRVSGRSSYNEQFF. The CDR3 DNA follows: TGTGCCAGCAGCCCAAGGGTGAGCGGGAGGTCCTCCTACAATGAGCAGTTCTTC.

J is TRBJ1-5 and V is TRBV19; D perhaps matches TRBD1 (6 bases). From germline, CDR1 is LNHDA and CDR2 SQIVND (reference sequence). The CDR3 totals 18 residues. Trimming pared 5 bases from V and 0 bases from J, leaving 20 bases between. For the CDR3, the DNA is TGTGCCAGTAGTGGGGGGGGACATCCGTCGAATAGCAATCAGCCCCAGCATTTT. Translated: CASSGGGHPSNSNQPQHF.

This clone was seen more than once but under ten times. The chain recombines TRBV7-9 with TRBJ1-1; a possible D gene is TRBD1 (5 bases). The CDR3 sequence is 13 residues long. Germline V lookup: CDR1 SEHNR, CDR2 FQNEAQ (reference sequence). V was pared by 3 bases and J by 3 bases, with 8 bases between. CDR3 protein: CASSLTVDTEAFF. CDR3 bases: TGTGCCAGCAGCTTGACAGTAGACACTGAAGCTTTCTTT.

The chain has TRBV11-2 and TRBJ2-4, with no clear D. CDR1 is SGHAT and CDR2 is FQNNGV in the germline V gene. The CDR3 is 13 residues long. With 5 bases removed from V and 10 bases from J, the gap between germline ends came to 15 bases. The CDR3 region is CASSPPGRPIQYF. Written as DNA, the CDR3 is TGTGCCAGCAGCCCCCCCGGACGGCCAATTCAGTACTTC.

The rearrangement joins TRBV7-9 to TRBJ1-4; possibly TRBD1 for D (6 bases). Trimming removed 5 bases from V and 0 bases from J, with 10 bases in between. Germline lookup yields CDR1 SEHNR and CDR2 FQNEAQ (reference sequence). This CDR3 spans 15 amino acids. The CDR3 is CASSVTGPTNEKLFF. The CDR3 region has the DNA TGTGCCAGCAGCGTTACAGGGCCAACTAATGAAAAACTGTTTTTT.

The chain combines TRBV27 with TRBJ1-5, with a possible D match to TRBD1 (5 bases). This CDR3 is 15 amino acids long. Trimming left V 8 bases short and J 0 bases short, with 14 bases between. Looked up from germline, CDR1 is MNHEY and CDR2 is SMNVEV (reference sequence). CDR3 DNA: TGTGCCAGCTCCGACCAGGGTTATAGCAATCAGCCCCAGCATTTT. Protein sequence: CASSDQGYSNQPQHF.

The rearrangement uses TRBV2 and TRBJ1-1; 9 positions agree with TRBD1. Germline V gene sequence: CDR1 SNHLY, CDR2 FYNNEI. With V trimmed by 10 bases and J by 1 base, 4 bases remained unmatched. This CDR3 contains 13 residues. The chain's CDR3 is CATRTGENTEAFF. CDR3 nucleotides: TGTGCCACCCGGACAGGGGAGAACACTGAAGCTTTCTTT.

The V gene is TRBV5-1, the J gene TRBJ2-4, with D possibly called TRBD1 or TRBD2 (5 bases each). V was shortened by 10 bases and J by 3 bases, with 20 bases between the two germline ends. This CDR3 region has 15 residues. CDR1 SGHRS and CDR2 YFSETQ come from the germline V gene. CDR3 sequence: CASNSRVEGKNIQYF. Written as DNA, the CDR3 is TGCGCCTCTAATAGCAGGGTTGAGGGCAAAAACATTCAGTACTTC.

V and J are TRBV27 and TRBJ1-1; a weak D match, TRBD1 (6 bases). CDR1 is MNHEY and CDR2 is SMNVEV in the germline V gene (reference sequence). This CDR3 has 16 amino acids. The V end lost 6 bases, the J end lost 1 base, and 18 bases lay between the germline ends. The CDR3 loop is CASRSLGAGANTEAFF. Here the CDR3 DNA reads TGTGCCAGCAGATCTCTCGGTGCAGGGGCGAACACTGAAGCTTTCTTT.

The rearrangement links TRBV9 to TRBJ1-6, with D maybe TRBD1 (5 bases). This CDR3 spans 16 amino acids. V was shortened by 3 bases and J by 9 bases, with 19 bases between the two germline ends. In germline, CDR1 is SGDLS, CDR2 YYNGEE. The CDR3 DNA reads TGTGCCAGCAGCGCGTCCCGGGACGGGCTTAGTTCACCCCTCCACTTT. Translated: CASSASRDGLSSPLHF.

The rearrangement links TRBV5-1 to TRBJ2-7; the D is unclear. Germline V gene lookup returns CDR1 SGHRS and CDR2 YFSETQ. V was cut by 1 base and J by 2 bases, with 16 bases left in between. The CDR3 consists of 16 residues. The CDR3 reads CASSLNSGGGAYEQYF. In nucleotides, the CDR3 is TGCGCCAGCAGCTTGAATTCCGGTGGCGGTGCCTACGAGCAGTACTTC. The complete variable domain, with remaining parts taken from reference TRBV5-1 and TRBJ2-7, reads KAGVTQTPRYLIKTRGQQVTLSCSPISGHRSVSWYQQTPGQGLQFLFEYFSETQRNKGNFPGRFSGRQFSNSRSEMNVSTLELGDSALYLCASSLNSGGGAYEQYFGPGTRLTVT.

The chain links TRBV5-1 to TRBJ2-3; D might be TRBD1 (6 bases). The CDR3 is 16 amino acids. Per germline, CDR1 SGHRS and CDR2 YFSETQ. The ends were cut back, 4 bases at V and 0 bases at J, with 15 bases in the middle. CDR3 protein: CASSHDTGSSTDTQYF. CDR3 DNA sequence: TGCGCCAGCAGCCATGACACAGGGAGTAGCACAGATACGCAGTATTTT.

There are a few counts of this clone. V is TRBV6-5 and J is TRBJ1-1; perhaps TRBD1 as D (5 bases). This CDR3 is built from 15 residues. CDR1 MNHEY and CDR2 SVGAGI come from the germline V gene. V was clipped by 6 bases and J by 4 bases, with 18 bases between them. The CDR3 nucleotides read TGTGCCAGCAGAGGTTCCGGGACGGCTAGCACTGAAGCTTTCTTT. It is translated as CASRGSGTASTEAFF.

The CDR3 coding sequence is TGTGCCATCAGTGTAGGACACGAAGAGACCCAGTACTTC. The encoded protein is CAISVGHEETQYF. The chain carries TRBV10-3 and TRBJ2-5; D is possibly TRBD1 (5 bases). Germline-derived CDR1 and CDR2 are ENHRY and SYGVKD. CDR3 length: 13 residues. The germline V and J ends were trimmed by 4 bases and 3 bases, with 9 bases remaining between them.

The chain links TRBV4-1 to TRBJ2-2; 11 bases are shared with TRBD1. This CDR3 is 16 amino acids long. V shed 5 bases, J shed 5 bases, and the junction held 7 bases outside the gene matches. Germline CDR1 and CDR2: MGHRA and YSYEKL. CDR3 bases: TGCGCCAGCAGCAGAGCCGGGACAGGGGGAACCGGGGAGCTGTTTTTT. It codes for CASSRAGTGGTGELFF.

The rearrangement uses TRBV11-2 and TRBJ2-5; no definite D call. Germline CDR1 is SGHAT and CDR2 is FQNNGV. The V and J ends lost 2 bases and 2 bases respectively, with 6 bases between them. The CDR3 contains 13 residues. CDR3 coding DNA: TGTGCCAGCAGCTTACAAGTACAAGAGACCCAGTACTTC. It translates to CASSLQVQETQYF.